This TCR beta chain was retrieved from a study of beta chain features in type 1 diabetes. Expressed TCRB transcripts were sequenced because the entire RNA isolate underwent reverse transcription. Only in-frame clones appear in the TCRdb table, and some are missing; sequencing was by immunoSEQ multiplex PCR. Here the sample spans 600,000 to 700,000 clones, around 11% being singletons. Study findings and constraints: Among all four CD4+ subsets, Type 1 diabetes patients had TCRB CDR3s that were moderately but significantly shorter. Sequencing of cDNA might inflate the share of cells that strongly express TCR.

The germline V gene encodes CDR1 SGDLS and CDR2 YYNGEE. After removal of 0 bases from V and 4 bases from J, the junction contained 6 bases not matched to a gene. The CDR3 is 15 residues long. For this clone: Its antigen is unidentified.

The V call is TRBV9, the J call TRBJ2-5, with 7 bases fitting TRBD2. This receptor was obtained from a man aged 25-40 years with type 1 diabetes. Material for sequencing was naive CD4+ T cells from blood. CDR3: CASSVAGGKSETQYF. CDR3 nucleotide sequence: TGTGCCAGCAGCGTAGCGGGGGGAAAATCAGAGACCCAGTACTTC.